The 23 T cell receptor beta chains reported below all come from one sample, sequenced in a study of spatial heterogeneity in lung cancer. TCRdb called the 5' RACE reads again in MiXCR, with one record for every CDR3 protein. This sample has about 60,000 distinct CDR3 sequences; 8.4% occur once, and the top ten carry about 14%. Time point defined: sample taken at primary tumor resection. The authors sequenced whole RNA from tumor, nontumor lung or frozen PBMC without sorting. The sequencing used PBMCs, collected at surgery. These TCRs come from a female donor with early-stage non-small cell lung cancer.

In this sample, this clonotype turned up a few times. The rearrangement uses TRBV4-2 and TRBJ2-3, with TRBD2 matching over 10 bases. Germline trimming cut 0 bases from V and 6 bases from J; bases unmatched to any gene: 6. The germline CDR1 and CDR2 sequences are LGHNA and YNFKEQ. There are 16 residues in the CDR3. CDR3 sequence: CASSQEIAGGRDTQYF. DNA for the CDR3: TGTGCCAGCAGCCAAGAAATAGCGGGAGGAAGGGATACGCAGTATTTT.

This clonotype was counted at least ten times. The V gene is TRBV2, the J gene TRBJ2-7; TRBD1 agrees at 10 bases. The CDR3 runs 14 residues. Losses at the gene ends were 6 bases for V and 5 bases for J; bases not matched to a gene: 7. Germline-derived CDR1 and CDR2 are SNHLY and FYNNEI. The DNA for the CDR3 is TGTGCCAGCAGAGGGGGACAGGGGATCCACGAGCAGTACTTC. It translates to CASRGGQGIHEQYF. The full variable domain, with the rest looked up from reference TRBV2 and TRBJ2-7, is EPEVTQTPSHQVTQMGQEVILRCVPISNHLYFYWYRQILGQKVEFLVSFYNNEISEKSEIFDDQFSVERPDGSNFTLKIRSTKLEDSAMYFCASRGGQGIHEQYFGPGTRLTVT.

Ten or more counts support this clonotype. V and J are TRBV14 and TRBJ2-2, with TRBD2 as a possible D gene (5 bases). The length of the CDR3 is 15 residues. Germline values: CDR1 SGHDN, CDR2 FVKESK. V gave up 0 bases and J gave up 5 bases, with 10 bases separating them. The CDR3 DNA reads TGTGCCAGCAGCCAAGATGCAGCGGATACCGGGGAGCTGTTTTTT. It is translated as CASSQDAADTGELFF.

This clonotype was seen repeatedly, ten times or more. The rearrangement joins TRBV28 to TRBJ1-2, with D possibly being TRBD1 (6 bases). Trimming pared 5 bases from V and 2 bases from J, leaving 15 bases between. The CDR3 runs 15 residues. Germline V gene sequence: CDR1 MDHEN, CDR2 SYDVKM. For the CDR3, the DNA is TGTGCCAGCAGTCCGCTAGGGACACCGAACTATGGCTACACCTTC. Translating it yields CASSPLGTPNYGYTF.

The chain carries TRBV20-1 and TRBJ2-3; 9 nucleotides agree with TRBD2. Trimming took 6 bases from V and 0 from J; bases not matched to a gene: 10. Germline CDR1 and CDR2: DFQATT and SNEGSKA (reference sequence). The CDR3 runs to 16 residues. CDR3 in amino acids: CSADRLADTSTDTQYF. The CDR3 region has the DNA TGCAGTGCGGATAGACTAGCGGATACTAGCACAGATACGCAGTATTTT.

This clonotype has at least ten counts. This CDR3 is CASGHSSTGDGTNTEAFF. CDR3 coding DNA: TGTGCTAGTGGTCACTCTAGTACAGGGGATGGGACGAACACTGAAGCTTTCTTT. The rearrangement joins TRBV12-5 to TRBJ1-1; TRBD1 matches at 7 bases. Trimming removed 5 bases from V and 1 base from J; junction bases left unmatched: 16. The CDR3 runs to 18 residues. Per the germline V gene, CDR1 is LGHNT and CDR2 is FRNRAP.

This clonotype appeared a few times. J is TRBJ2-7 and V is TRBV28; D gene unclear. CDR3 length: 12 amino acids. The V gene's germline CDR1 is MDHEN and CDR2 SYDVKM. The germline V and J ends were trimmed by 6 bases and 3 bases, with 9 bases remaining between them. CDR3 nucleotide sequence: TGTGCCAGCAGCCCCTCGGGCTACGAGCAGTACTTC. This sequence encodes CASSPSGYEQYF.

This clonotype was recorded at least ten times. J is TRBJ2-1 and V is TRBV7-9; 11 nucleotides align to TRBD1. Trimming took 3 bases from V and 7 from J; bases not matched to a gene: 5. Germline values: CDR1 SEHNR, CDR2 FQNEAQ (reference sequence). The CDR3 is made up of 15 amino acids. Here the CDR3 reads CASSFQGQGGNEQFF. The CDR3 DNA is TGTGCCAGCAGCTTCCAGGGACAGGGGGGAAATGAGCAGTTCTTC.

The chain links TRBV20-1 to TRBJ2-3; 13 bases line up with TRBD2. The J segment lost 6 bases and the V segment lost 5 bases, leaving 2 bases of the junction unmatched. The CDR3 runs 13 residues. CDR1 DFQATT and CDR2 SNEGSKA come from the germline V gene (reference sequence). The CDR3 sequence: CSAGLAGADTQYF. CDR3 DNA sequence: TGCAGTGCTGGACTAGCGGGGGCCGATACGCAGTATTTT.

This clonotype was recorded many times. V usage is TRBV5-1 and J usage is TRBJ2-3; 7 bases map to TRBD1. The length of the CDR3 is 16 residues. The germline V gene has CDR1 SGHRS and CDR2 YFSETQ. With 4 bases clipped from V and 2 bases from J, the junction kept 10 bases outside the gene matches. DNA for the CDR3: TGCGCCAGCAGCGTATACAGGGGACAATCCACAGATACGCAGTATTTT. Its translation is CASSVYRGQSTDTQYF.

The CDR3 bases are TGTGCCAGCAACCAGAAGGAGACCCAGTACTTC. Its protein product is CASNQKETQYF. V and J are TRBV6-1 and TRBJ2-5; D gene uncertain. V was cut by 7 bases and J by 5 bases, with 8 bases left in between. This CDR3 is 11 amino acids long. The germline V gene encodes CDR1 MNHNS and CDR2 SASEGT.

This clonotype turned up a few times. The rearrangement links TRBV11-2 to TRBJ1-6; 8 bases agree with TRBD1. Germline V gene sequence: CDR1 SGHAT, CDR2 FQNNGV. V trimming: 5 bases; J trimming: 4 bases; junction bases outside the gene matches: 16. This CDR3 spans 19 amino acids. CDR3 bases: TGTGCCAGCAGCCCGGGGTACGGGACAGGAGACCTTTATAATTCACCCCTCCACTTT. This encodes CASSPGYGTGDLYNSPLHF.

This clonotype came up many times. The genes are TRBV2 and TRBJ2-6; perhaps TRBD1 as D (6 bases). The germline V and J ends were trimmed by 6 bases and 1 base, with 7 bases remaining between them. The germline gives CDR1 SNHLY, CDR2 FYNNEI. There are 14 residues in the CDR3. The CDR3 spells CASRTGSGANVLTF. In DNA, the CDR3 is TGTGCCAGCAGAACAGGGTCTGGGGCCAACGTCCTGACTTTC. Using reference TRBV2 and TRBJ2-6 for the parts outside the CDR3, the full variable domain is EPEVTQTPSHQVTQMGQEVILRCVPISNHLYFYWYRQILGQKVEFLVSFYNNEISEKSEIFDDQFSVERPDGSNFTLKIRSTKLEDSAMYFCASRTGSGANVLTFGAGSRLTVL.

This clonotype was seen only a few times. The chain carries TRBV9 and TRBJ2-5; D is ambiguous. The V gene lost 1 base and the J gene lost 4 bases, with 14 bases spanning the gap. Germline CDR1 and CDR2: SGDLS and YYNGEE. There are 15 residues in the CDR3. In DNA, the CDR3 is TGTGCCAGCAGCGTAAATAGGCAGCCCCTAGAGACCCAGTACTTC. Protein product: CASSVNRQPLETQYF.

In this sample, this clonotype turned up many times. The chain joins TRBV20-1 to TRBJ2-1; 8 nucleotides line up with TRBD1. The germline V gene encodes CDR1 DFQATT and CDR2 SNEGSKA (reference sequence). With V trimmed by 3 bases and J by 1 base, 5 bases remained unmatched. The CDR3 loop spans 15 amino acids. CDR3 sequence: CSASWRTGSYNEQFF. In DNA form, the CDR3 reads TGCAGTGCTAGTTGGAGGACAGGGTCCTACAATGAGCAGTTCTTC.

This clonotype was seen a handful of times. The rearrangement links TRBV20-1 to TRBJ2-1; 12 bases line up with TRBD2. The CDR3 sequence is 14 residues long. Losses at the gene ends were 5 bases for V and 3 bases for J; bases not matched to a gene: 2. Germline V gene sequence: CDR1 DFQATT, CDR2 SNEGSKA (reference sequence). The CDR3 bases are TGCAGTGCTCCTAGCGGGGGGGGCTACAATGAGCAGTTCTTC. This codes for CSAPSGGGYNEQFF.

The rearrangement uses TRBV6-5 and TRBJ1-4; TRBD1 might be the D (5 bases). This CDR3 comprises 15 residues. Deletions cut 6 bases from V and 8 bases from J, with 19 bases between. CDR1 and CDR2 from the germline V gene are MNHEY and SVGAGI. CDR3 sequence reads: CASSSGGTTGEKLFF. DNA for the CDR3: TGTGCCAGCAGCTCCGGGGGGACGACCGGGGAAAAACTGTTTTTT.

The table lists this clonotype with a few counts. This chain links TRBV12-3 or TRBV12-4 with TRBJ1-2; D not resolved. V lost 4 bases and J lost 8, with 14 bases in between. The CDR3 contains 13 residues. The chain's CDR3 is CASSSSQLRGYTF. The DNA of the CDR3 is TGTGCCAGCAGTTCTTCTCAGCTCAGGGGCTACACCTTC.

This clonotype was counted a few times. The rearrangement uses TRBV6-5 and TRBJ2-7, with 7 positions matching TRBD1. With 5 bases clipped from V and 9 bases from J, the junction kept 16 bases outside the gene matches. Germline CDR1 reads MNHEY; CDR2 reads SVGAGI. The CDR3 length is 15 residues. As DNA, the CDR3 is TGTGCCAGCAGTCACCGGGACAGAGCTACCTCTAGGCAGTACTTC. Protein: CASSHRDRATSRQYF.

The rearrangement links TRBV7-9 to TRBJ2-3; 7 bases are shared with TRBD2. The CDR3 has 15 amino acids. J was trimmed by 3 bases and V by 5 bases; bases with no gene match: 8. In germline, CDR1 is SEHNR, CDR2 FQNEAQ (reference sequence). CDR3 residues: CASSPGIAGTDTQYF. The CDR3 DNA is TGTGCCAGCAGCCCCGGGATAGCGGGTACAGATACGCAGTATTTT.

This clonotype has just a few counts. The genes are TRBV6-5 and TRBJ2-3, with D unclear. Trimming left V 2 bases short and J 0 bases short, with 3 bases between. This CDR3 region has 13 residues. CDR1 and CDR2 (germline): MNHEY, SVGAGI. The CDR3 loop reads CASSYPSTDTQYF. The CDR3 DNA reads TGTGCCAGCAGTTACCCTAGCACAGATACGCAGTATTTT.

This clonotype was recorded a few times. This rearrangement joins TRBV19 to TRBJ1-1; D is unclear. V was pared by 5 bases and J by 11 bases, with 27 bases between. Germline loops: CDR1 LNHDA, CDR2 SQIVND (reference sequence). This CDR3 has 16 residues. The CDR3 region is CASSPQSPRRVWRAFF. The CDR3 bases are TGTGCCAGTAGTCCGCAGAGTCCCAGGAGAGTCTGGAGGGCTTTCTTT.

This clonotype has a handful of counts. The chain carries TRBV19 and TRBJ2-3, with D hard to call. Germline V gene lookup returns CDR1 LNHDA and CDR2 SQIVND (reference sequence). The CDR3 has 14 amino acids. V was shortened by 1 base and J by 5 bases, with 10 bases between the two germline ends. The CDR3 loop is CASSIGRTRDTQYF. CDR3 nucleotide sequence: TGTGCCAGTAGTATAGGGCGGACCCGAGATACGCAGTATTTT.